These 19 T cell receptor beta chains were all obtained from the same sample, sequenced in a study of T-cell memory formation after mild COVID-19. One entry per CDR3 protein results from TCRdb running MiXCR on the 5' RACE reads. The data show about 200,000 distinct CDR3 sequences, around 8.8% seen once. Sequencing was carried out using PBMCs or a T cell subset sorted from them (not recorded which). These receptors all come from a man aged 18 to 35 who had mild COVID-19 (a few samples of this study predate the infection). Cell type and time point are not known.

This clonotype was counted a few times. V gene TRBV15 combines with J gene TRBJ2-2, with 12 bases aligning to TRBD1. The CDR3 runs to 15 residues. Germline CDR1 and CDR2: LNHNV and YYDKDF (reference sequence). Trimming took 4 bases from V and 5 from J; bases not matched to a gene: 2. In DNA form, the CDR3 reads TGTGCCACCAGCACGGGACAGGGGGCTACCGGGGAGCTGTTTTTT. Residues: CATSTGQGATGELFF. Full variable domain (missing parts from reference TRBV15 and TRBJ2-2): DAMVIQNPRYQVTQFGKPVTLSCSQTLNHNVMYWYQQKSSQAPKLLFHYYDKDFNNEADTPDNFQSRRPNTSFCFLDIRSPGLGDTAMYLCATSTGQGATGELFFGEGSRLTVL.

The chain carries TRBV20-1 and TRBJ1-2; 7 bases map to TRBD1. V dropped 3 bases and J dropped 1; count of bases not matched to a gene: 5. Germline V CDR1 and CDR2: DFQATT, SNEGSKA (reference sequence). The CDR3 spans 14 residues. CDR3 coding DNA: TGCAGTGCTAGCCCCCAGGGGGGTAACTATGGCTACACCTTC. Amino acid sequence: CSASPQGGNYGYTF.

The table lists this clonotype with many counts. The chain uses TRBV4-1 and TRBJ2-1, with 12 nucleotides matching TRBD2. The CDR3 is made up of 18 amino acids. With V trimmed by 1 base and J by 7 bases, 11 bases remained unmatched. Germline V gene sequence: CDR1 MGHRA, CDR2 YSYEKL. CDR3 region: CASSQVPSGGAGRNEQFF. The DNA for the CDR3 is TGCGCCAGCAGCCAAGTGCCTAGCGGGGGGGCCGGTAGGAATGAGCAGTTCTTC.

The chain links TRBV7-2 to TRBJ2-1; D perhaps matches TRBD2 (6 bases). Germline assignment: CDR1 SGHTA and CDR2 FQGNSA. V lost 5 bases and J 0 bases, leaving 14 bases between the germline ends. The CDR3 spans 16 residues. CDR3 residues: CASSNRDLGSYNEQFF. The CDR3 DNA sequence: TGTGCCAGCAGCAACCGGGACTTGGGCTCCTACAATGAGCAGTTCTTC.

This clonotype was observed a handful of times. This chain joins TRBV6-4 and TRBJ2-3; no reliable D call. Germline CDR1 MRHNA, CDR2 SNTAGT. The CDR3 loop spans 11 amino acids. V was pared by 8 bases and J by 2 bases, with 5 bases between. The DNA of the CDR3 is TGTGCCAGCGGGGACACAGATACGCAGTATTTT. Its translation is CASGDTDTQYF.

Ten or more counts support this clonotype. The chain joins TRBV12-3 or TRBV12-4 to TRBJ2-5, with TRBD1 matching over 7 bases. V lost 2 bases to trimming and J lost 13 bases; unmatched junction nucleotides: 7. This CDR3 is 12 amino acids long. The CDR3 DNA reads as TGTGCCAGCAGTTTACGGCCGGGACAGATGTACTTC. Encoded protein: CASSLRPGQMYF.

This clonotype was recorded a few times. The chain carries TRBV7-9 and TRBJ1-2, with no clear D. The germline V gene encodes CDR1 SEHNR and CDR2 FQNEAQ (reference sequence). The CDR3 totals 12 residues. V shed 5 bases and J shed 5 bases, with 9 bases lying between them. The CDR3 protein is CASSLEMYGYTF. In DNA, the CDR3 is TGTGCCAGCAGCCTGGAAATGTATGGCTACACCTTC.

V and J are TRBV6-2 or TRBV6-3 and TRBJ2-7; 8 bases map to TRBD1. J lost 3 bases, V lost 6 bases, and 7 bases had no gene match. CDR1 and CDR2 (germline): MNHEY, SVGEGT. The CDR3 is made up of 14 amino acids. The CDR3 region is CASRKTGEGYEQYV. The CDR3 nucleotides read TGTGCCAGCAGAAAGACAGGGGAAGGCTACGAGCAGTACGTC.

This sequence joins TRBV7-2 and TRBJ1-1, with D perhaps TRBD1 (5 bases). Trimming pared 5 bases from V and 2 bases from J, leaving 15 bases between. From germline, CDR1 is SGHTA and CDR2 FQGNSA. CDR3 length: 15 amino acids. The CDR3 loop is CASSPGGWGNTEAFF. The CDR3 DNA reads as TGTGCCAGCAGCCCCGGGGGGTGGGGCAACACTGAAGCTTTCTTT.

The chain employs TRBV7-2 and TRBJ2-1; D tentatively reads TRBD1 or TRBD2 (5 bases each). V was cut by 2 bases and J by 6 bases, with 11 bases left in between. Per germline, CDR1 SGHTA and CDR2 FQGNSA. CDR3 length: 14 amino acids. CDR3 residues: CASSLLGALNEQFF. Written as DNA, the CDR3 is TGTGCCAGCAGCTTACTCGGGGCCCTCAATGAGCAGTTCTTC.

V is TRBV6-2 or TRBV6-3 and J is TRBJ2-3; 7 nucleotides align to TRBD1. This CDR3 is built from 16 residues. The junction had 7 bases not matched to a gene; V was cut back by 2 bases and J by 2 bases. CDR1 MNHEY and CDR2 SVGEGT come from the germline V gene. In DNA, the CDR3 is TGTGCCAGCAGTTACCCGACAGGGCTTGTCACAGATACGCAGTATTTT. This sequence encodes CASSYPTGLVTDTQYF.

This clonotype was detected only a few times. The V gene is TRBV6-4, the J gene TRBJ1-6; tentative D call: TRBD1 (5 bases). Trimming took 4 bases from V and 8 from J, leaving 9 bases between them. Looked up from germline, CDR1 is MRHNA and CDR2 is SNTAGT. CDR3 length: 13 amino acids. CDR3 amino acids: CASSGGGDSPLHF. The CDR3 DNA is TGTGCCAGCAGTGGCGGGGGGGATTCACCCCTCCACTTT.

This clonotype came up many times. This chain links TRBV4-1 with TRBJ1-6; D is uncertain. Per the germline V gene, CDR1 is MGHRA and CDR2 is YSYEKL. V lost 3 bases and J 6 bases, leaving 15 bases between the germline ends. The CDR3 is 16 amino acids. CDR3 DNA: TGCGCCAGCAGCCACCGAGACACCGACCCTAATTCACCCCTCCACTTT. The encoded protein is CASSHRDTDPNSPLHF.

This clonotype was observed a handful of times. The chain carries TRBV6-5 and TRBJ2-5; TRBD2 matches 8 bases. Trimming took 5 bases from V and 4 from J; bases not matched to a gene: 3. Looked up from germline, CDR1 is MNHEY and CDR2 is SVGAGI. The CDR3 is made up of 13 amino acids. The CDR3 protein is CASSKGLAETQYF. The CDR3, as DNA: TGTGCCAGCAGTAAAGGACTAGCAGAGACCCAGTACTTC.

V usage is TRBV20-1 and J usage is TRBJ2-3; D unclear. The CDR3 covers 12 residues. Per the germline V gene, CDR1 is DFQATT and CDR2 is SNEGSKA (reference sequence). The V end was cut by 3 bases, the J end by 8 bases, with 12 bases between. The CDR3 loop is CSARVWVGTQYF. As DNA, the CDR3 is TGCAGTGCTAGGGTCTGGGTGGGTACGCAGTATTTT.

This clonotype was observed a few times. The chain joins TRBV6-1 to TRBJ2-5, with 11 bases identical to TRBD1. The CDR3 loop spans 15 amino acids. Per germline, CDR1 MNHNS and CDR2 SASEGT. Trimming removed 6 bases from V and 5 bases from J; junction bases left unmatched: 8. CDR3 residues: CASSPRTGGRETQYF. The DNA for the CDR3 is TGTGCCAGCAGCCCCCGGACAGGGGGCAGGGAGACCCAGTACTTC.

This clonotype was seen more than once but under ten times. This sequence joins TRBV29-1 and TRBJ2-3; TRBD1 is a possible D gene (5 bases). Germline V gives CDR1 SQVTM, CDR2 ANQGSEA. This CDR3 is built from 15 residues. Trimming stripped 4 bases from V and 4 bases from J, with 18 bases between. The CDR3 DNA reads as TGCAGCGTTGGCAGGGATTTTCTAGGCGCAGATACGCAGTATTTT. Amino acid sequence: CSVGRDFLGADTQYF.

The chain has TRBV20-1 and TRBJ2-5; TRBD1 matches 8 bases. Germline trimming cut 5 bases from V and 1 base from J; bases unmatched to any gene: 9. In germline, CDR1 is DFQATT, CDR2 SNEGSKA (reference sequence). This CDR3 comprises 15 residues. CDR3 nucleotide sequence: TGCAGTGCTGGGAAGCCAGGGGGCCCCCAAGAGACCCAGTACTTC. Its translation: CSAGKPGGPQETQYF.

V is TRBV5-5 and J is TRBJ2-5; TRBD2 agrees at 7 bases. Germline V gene data show CDR1 as SGHKS and CDR2 as YYEKEE (reference sequence). There are 14 residues in the CDR3. With V trimmed by 4 bases and J by 2 bases, 5 bases remained unmatched. The CDR3 DNA is TGTGCCAGCAGCCTCGCTAGCGGACAAGAGACCCAGTACTTC. Translated: CASSLASGQETQYF.